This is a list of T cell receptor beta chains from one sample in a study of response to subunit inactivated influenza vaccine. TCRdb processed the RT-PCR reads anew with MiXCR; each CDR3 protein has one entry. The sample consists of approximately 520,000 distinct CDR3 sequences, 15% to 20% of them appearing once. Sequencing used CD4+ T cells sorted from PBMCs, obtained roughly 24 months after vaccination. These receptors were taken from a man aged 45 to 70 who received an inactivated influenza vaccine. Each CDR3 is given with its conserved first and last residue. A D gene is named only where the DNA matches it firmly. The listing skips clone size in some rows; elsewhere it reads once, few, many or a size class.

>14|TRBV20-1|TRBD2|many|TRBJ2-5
TGCAGTGCACCTGCTAGCGGGAGCTTGGAGACCCAGTACTTC
CSAPASGSLETQYF
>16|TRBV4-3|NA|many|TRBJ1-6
TGCGCCAGCAGCCAAGATCGGGGGACCTCAAATTCACCCCTCCACTTT
CASSQDRGTSNSPLHF
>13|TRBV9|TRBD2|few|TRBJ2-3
TGCGGGAGCGGGAGGGCCTCCTCAGATACGCAGTATTTT
CGSGRASSDTQYF
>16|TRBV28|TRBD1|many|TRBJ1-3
TGTGCCAGCAGTTCCCTGGACAGGTACTCTGGAAACACCATATATTTT
CASSSLDRYSGNTIYF
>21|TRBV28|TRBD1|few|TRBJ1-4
TGTGCCAGCAGTTTCCTAGGGGACATACAGGGGGCGAGGAGCTCTCATGAAAAACTGTTTTTT
CASSFLGDIQGARSSHEKLFF
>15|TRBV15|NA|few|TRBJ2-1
TGTGCCACCAGCAGAGACGGGAAAACCTACAATGAGCAGTTCTTC
CATSRDGKTYNEQFF
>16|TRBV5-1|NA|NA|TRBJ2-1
TGCGTCAGCAGCTTGGCCGGAAGTGGCAGGTACAATGAGCAGTTCTTC
CVSSLAGSGRYNEQFF
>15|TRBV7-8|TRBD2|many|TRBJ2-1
TGTGCCAGCAGCCCGGGGGGACTAGCGGGAGTTGAGCAGTTCTTC
CASSPGGLAGVEQFF
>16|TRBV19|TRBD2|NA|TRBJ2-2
TGTGCCAGTAGGCTAGCGGGGGGAACGAACACCGGGGAGCTGTTTTTT
CASRLAGGTNTGELFF
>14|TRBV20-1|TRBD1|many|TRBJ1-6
TGCAGTGCTTACAGGGGTCAACGAGATTCACCCCTCCACTTT
CSAYRGQRDSPLHF
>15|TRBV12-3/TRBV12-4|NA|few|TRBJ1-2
TGTGCCAGCAGCCCCAGCTGGGGATCGGAATCCGGCTACACCTTC
CASSPSWGSESGYTF
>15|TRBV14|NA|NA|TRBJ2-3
TGTGCCAGCAGCCCTCTCTACCTCAATACCGATACGCAGTATTTT
CASSPLYLNTDTQYF
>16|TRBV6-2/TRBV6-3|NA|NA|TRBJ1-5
TGTGCCAGCAGTTACCCCGGGACACTTAGCAATCAGCCCCAGCATTTT
CASSYPGTLSNQPQHF
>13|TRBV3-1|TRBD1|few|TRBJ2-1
TGTGCCAGCAGCCACGGACAGGGGAATGAGCAGTTCTTC
CASSHGQGNEQFF
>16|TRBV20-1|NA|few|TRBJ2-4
TGCAGTGCCGACCCCTTTGCGAGGGTGACCAAAAACATTCAGTACTTC
CSADPFARVTKNIQYF
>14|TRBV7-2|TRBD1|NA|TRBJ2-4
TGTGCCAGCAGCTTAGCACGGGACAGGGGATCTCAGTACTTC
CASSLARDRGSQYF
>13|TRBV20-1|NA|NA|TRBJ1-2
TGCAGTGCTAGAGACGGCGGGGTCTCTGGCTACACCTTC
CSARDGGVSGYTF
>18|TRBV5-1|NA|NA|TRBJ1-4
TGCGCCAGCAGCTTGAATGGGGGATCGTTTTCTGCTAATGAAAAACTGTTTTTT
CASSLNGGSFSANEKLFF
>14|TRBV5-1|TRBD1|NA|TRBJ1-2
TGCGCCAGCAGCTCCACCGGGACAGGGGAAGGCTACACCTTC
CASSSTGTGEGYTF
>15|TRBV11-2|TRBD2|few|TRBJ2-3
TGTGCCAGCAGCGACTCAGCGGGAGCGGCAGATACGCAGTATTTT
CASSDSAGAADTQYF
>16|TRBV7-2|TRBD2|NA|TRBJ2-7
TGTGCCAGCAGCTTAGCTGACCTAGCGGGATCCGTCGAGCAGTACTTC
CASSLADLAGSVEQYF
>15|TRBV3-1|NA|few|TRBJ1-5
TGTGCCAGCAGCCAACGAGGGGACTCAGGTCAGCCCCAGCATTTT
CASSQRGDSGQPQHF
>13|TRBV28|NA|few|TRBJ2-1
TGTGCCAGCAGAAAGGGGGGGGCGAATGAGCAGTTCTTC
CASRKGGANEQFF
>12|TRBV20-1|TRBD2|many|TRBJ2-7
TGCGCAAGCGGGGGGCTCAAACACGAGCAGTACTTC
CASGGLKHEQYF